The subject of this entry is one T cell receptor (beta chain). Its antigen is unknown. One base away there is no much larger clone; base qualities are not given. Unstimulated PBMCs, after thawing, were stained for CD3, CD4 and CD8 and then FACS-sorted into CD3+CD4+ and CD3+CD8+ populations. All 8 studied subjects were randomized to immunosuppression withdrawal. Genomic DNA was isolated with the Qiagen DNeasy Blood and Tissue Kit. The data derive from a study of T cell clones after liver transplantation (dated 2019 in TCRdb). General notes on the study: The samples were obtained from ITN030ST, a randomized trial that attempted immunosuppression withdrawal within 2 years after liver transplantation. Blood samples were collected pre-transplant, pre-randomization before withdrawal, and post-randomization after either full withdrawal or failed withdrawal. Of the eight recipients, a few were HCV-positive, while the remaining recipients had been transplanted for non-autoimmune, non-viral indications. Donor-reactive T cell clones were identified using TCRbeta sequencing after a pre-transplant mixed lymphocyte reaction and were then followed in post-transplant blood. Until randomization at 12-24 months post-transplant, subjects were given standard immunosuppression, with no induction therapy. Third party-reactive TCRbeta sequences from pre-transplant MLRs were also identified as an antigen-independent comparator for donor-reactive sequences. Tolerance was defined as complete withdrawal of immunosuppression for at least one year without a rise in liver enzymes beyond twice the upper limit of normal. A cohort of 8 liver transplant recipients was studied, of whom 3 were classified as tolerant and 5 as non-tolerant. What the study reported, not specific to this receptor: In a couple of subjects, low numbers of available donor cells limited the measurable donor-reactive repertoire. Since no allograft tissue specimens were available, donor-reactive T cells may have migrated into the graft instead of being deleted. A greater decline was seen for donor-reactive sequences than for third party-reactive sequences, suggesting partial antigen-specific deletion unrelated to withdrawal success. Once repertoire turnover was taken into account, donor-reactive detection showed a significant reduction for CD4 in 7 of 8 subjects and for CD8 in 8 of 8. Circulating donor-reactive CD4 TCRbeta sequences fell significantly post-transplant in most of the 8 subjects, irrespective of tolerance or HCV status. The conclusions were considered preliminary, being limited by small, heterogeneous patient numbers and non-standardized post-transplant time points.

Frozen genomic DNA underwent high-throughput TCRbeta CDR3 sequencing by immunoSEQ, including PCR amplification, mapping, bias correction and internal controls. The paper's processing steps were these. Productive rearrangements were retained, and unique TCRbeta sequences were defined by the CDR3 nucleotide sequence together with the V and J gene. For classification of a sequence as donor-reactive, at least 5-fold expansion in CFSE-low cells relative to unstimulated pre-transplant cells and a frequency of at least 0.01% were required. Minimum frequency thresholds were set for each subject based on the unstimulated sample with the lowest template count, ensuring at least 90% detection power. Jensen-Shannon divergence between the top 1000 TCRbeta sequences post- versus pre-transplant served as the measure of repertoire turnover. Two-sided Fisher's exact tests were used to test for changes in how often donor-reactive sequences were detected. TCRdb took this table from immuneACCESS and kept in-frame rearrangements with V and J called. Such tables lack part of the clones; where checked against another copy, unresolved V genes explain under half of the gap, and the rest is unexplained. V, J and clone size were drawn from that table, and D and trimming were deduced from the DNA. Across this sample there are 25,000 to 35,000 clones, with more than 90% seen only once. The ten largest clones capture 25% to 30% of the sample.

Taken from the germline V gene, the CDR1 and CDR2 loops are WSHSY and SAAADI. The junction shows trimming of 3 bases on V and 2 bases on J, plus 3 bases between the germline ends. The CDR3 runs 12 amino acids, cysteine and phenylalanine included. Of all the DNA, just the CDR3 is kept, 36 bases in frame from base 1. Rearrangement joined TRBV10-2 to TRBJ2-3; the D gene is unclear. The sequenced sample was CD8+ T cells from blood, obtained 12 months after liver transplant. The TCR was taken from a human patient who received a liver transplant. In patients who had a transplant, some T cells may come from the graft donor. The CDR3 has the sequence CASSDLTDTQYF. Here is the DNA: TGCGCCAGCAGTGACCTCACAGATACGCAGTATTTT.